This T cell receptor beta chain comes out of a study of blood T cells in healthy people across ages. The second PCR ran about 6 to 12 cycles with a sample-barcoded 5' primer and J-beta primers. In TCRdb, the 5' RACE reads were re-called with MiXCR into one record per CDR3 protein. The table shows hundreds of thousands of distinct CDR3 sequences, with around 48% occurring only once. Study-level findings and limits: TCR beta diversity per million T cells fell roughly linearly with age.

CDR3 size: 15 residues. Looked up from germline, CDR1 is SGHRS and CDR2 is YFSETQ. Aged about 6 to 90, donors were systemically healthy Caucasians from Russia. This clonotype was seen a single time. Its antigen is as yet unknown. One end of the junction is discordant with germline, which a read error may explain. The rearrangement links TRBV5-1 to TRBJ2-7; 9 bases line up with TRBD1. The sample comprised blood. The receptor's source is an elderly man in good health. The CDR3 nucleotides read TGCGCCAGCAACTTGCTGGGACAGGGTCTCGACGAGCAGTACTTC. Its protein product is CASNLLGQGLDEQYF.